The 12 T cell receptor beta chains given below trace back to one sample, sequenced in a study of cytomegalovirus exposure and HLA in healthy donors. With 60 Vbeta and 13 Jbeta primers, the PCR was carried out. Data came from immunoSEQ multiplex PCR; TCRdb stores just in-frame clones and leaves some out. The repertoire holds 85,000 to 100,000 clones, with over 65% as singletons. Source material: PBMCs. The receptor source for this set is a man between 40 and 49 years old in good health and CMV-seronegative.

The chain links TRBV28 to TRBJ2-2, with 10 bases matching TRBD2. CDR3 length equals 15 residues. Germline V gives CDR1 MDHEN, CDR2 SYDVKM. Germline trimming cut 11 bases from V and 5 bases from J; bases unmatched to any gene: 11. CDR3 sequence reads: CAGGFLAGETGELFF. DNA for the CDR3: TGTGCCGGGGGCTTTCTAGCGGGGGAAACCGGGGAGCTGTTTTTT.

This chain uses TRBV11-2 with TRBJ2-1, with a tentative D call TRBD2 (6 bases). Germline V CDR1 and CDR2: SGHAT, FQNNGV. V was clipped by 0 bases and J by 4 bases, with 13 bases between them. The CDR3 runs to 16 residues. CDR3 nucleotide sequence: TGTGCCAGCAGCTTAGATCGGAGGGAGGCGTACAATGAGCAGTTCTTC. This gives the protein CASSLDRREAYNEQFF. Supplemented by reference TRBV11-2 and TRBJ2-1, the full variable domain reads EAGVAQSPRYKIIEKRQSVAFWCNPISGHATLYWYQQILGQGPKLLIQFQNNGVVDDSQLPKDRFSAERLKGVDSTLKIQPAKLEDSAVYLCASSLDRREAYNEQFFGPGTRLTVL.

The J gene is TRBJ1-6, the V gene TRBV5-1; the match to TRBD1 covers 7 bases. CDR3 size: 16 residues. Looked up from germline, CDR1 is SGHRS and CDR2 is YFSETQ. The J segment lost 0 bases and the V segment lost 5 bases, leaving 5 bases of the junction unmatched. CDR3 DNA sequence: TGCGCCAGCAGAGGAGGGGACAGCTCCTATAATTCACCCCTCCACTTT. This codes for CASRGGDSSYNSPLHF. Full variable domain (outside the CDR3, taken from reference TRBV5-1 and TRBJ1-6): KAGVTQTPRYLIKTRGQQVTLSCSPISGHRSVSWYQQTPGQGLQFLFEYFSETQRNKGNFPGRFSGRQFSNSRSEMNVSTLELGDSALYLCASRGGDSSYNSPLHFGNGTRLTVT.

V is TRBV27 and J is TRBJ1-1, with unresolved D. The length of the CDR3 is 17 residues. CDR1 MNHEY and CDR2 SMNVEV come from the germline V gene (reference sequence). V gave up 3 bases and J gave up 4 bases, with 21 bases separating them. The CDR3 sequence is CASSFPERASRTTEAFF. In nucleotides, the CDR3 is TGTGCCAGCAGTTTCCCCGAGAGGGCCTCGCGAACCACTGAAGCTTTCTTT.

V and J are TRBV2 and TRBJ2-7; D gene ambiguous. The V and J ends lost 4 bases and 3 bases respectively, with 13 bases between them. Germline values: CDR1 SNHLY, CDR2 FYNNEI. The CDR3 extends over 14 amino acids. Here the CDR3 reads CASSGAPRDYEQYF. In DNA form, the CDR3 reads TGTGCCAGCAGTGGGGCTCCTCGTGACTACGAGCAGTACTTC.

The CDR3 here is CATSREQPGALNTEAFF. The CDR3 coding sequence is TGTGCCACCAGCAGAGAGCAGCCAGGGGCTTTGAACACTGAAGCTTTCTTT. The V call is TRBV15, the J call TRBJ1-1, with D maybe TRBD1 (6 bases). The CDR3 contains 17 residues. The V gene's germline CDR1 is LNHNV and CDR2 YYDKDF (reference sequence). Between the trimmed V and J ends, which lost 0 bases and 0 bases, there was a span of 14 bases.

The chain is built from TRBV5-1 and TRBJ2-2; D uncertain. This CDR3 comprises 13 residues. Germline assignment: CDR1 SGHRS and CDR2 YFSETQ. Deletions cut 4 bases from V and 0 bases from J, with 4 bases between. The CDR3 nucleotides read TGCGCCAGCAGCCTCGCGAACACCGGGGAGCTGTTTTTT. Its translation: CASSLANTGELFF.

The CDR3 DNA follows: TGTGCCAGCAGCCAAGATATGTTCCGGACTTTAGAGACCCAGTACTTC. It codes for CASSQDMFRTLETQYF. The chain recombines TRBV4-2 with TRBJ2-5, with D possibly being TRBD2 (5 bases). V was trimmed by 0 bases and J by 4 bases, leaving 15 bases between them. Germline V lookup: CDR1 LGHNA, CDR2 YNFKEQ. This CDR3 region has 16 residues.

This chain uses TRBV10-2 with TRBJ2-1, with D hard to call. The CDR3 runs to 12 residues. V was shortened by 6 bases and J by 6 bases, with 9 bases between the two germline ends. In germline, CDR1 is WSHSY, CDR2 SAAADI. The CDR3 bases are TGCGCCAGCAGATCCTTAGTCAATGAGCAGTTCTTC. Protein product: CASRSLVNEQFF.

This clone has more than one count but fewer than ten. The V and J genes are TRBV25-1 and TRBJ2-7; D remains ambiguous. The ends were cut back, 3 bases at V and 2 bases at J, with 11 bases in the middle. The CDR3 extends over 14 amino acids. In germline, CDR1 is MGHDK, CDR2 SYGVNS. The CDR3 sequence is CASSDSSRAYEQYF. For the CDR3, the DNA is TGTGCCAGCAGTGACTCCTCACGGGCCTACGAGCAGTACTTC.

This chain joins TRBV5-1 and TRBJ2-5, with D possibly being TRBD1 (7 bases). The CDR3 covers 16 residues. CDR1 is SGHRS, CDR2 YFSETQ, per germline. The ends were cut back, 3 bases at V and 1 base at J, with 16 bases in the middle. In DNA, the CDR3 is TGCGCCAGCAGCTCTCAGGGGGGCGCGTTCCAAGAGACCCAGTACTTC. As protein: CASSSQGGAFQETQYF.

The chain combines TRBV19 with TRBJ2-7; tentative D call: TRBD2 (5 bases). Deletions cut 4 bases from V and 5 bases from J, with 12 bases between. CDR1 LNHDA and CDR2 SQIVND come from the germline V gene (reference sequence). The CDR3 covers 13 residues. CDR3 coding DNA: TGTGCCAGTAGTAATGCGGGTATCAACGAGCAGTACTTC. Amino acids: CASSNAGINEQYF. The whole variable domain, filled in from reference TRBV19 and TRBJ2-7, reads DGGITQSPKYLFRKEGQNVTLSCEQNLNHDAMYWYRQDPGQGLRLIYYSQIVNDFQKGDIAEGYSVSREKKESFPLTVTSAQKNPTAFYLCASSNAGINEQYFGPGTRLTVT.